This T cell receptor (beta chain) emerged from a study of metastatic and nonmetastatic thyroid tumors. Across the study: Where malignant and benign thyroid patients were concerned, repertoires were compared across blood and tumor or nodule tissue.

CDR1 is SGHRS and CDR2 is YFSETQ in the germline V gene. CDR3 size: 16 residues. V dropped 0 bases and J dropped 3; count of bases not matched to a gene: 6. Prior to thyroid surgery, none of the patients had received any treatment. This clone was seen at least ten times. Through MiXCR, TCRdb re-clonotyped the PCR reads. The sample contains about 9,500 clones, around 28% of which appear only once. The sequence was obtained from a female donor with papillary thyroid cancer or a benign thyroid nodule (not recorded which). Some clones in this sample may be carry-over from other donors' samples. The sample was tumor tissue. V gene TRBV5-1 combines with J gene TRBJ2-5, with 9 bases that match TRBD2. The CDR3: CASSLGVAGVKETQYF. In DNA form, the CDR3 reads TGCGCCAGCAGCTTGGGGGTAGCGGGAGTAAAAGAGACCCAGTACTTC. The entire variable domain, with the rest obtained from reference TRBV5-1 and TRBJ2-5, is as follows: KAGVTQTPRYLIKTRGQQVTLSCSPISGHRSVSWYQQTPGQGLQFLFEYFSETQRNKGNFPGRFSGRQFSNSRSEMNVSTLELGDSALYLCASSLGVAGVKETQYFGPGTRLLVL.